These 20 T cell receptor beta chains came from one sample sequenced in a study of T cell responses to AZD1222 COVID-19 vaccine. This table comes from immunoSEQ multiplex PCR, and its TCRdb copy is limited to in-frame clones, with some not included. Of approximately 150,000 clones listed, about 90% are singletons. The sequencing here drew on peripheral blood, taken on day 0 of MenACWY control vaccination. The origin of the receptors is an adult in good health.

The table lists this clone with a count of one. This chain's CDR3 is CASSLAPGLGGETQYF. The CDR3 DNA is TGCGCCAGCAGCTTGGCTCCGGGACTAGGGGGAGAGACCCAGTACTTC. The gene calls are TRBV5-1 and TRBJ2-5; TRBD2 aligns across 8 bases. The germline CDR1 and CDR2 sequences are SGHRS and YFSETQ. The CDR3 is 16 amino acids. The V gene end was trimmed by 0 bases and the J gene end by 4 bases; junction bases not matched to a gene: 8.

The chain uses TRBV5-1 and TRBJ2-3; TRBD2 aligns across 10 bases. CDR1 is SGHRS and CDR2 is YFSETQ in the germline V gene. The CDR3 has 16 amino acids. The J segment lost 5 bases and the V segment lost 0 bases, leaving 6 bases of the junction unmatched. This chain's CDR3 is CASSLAGLAGVDTQYF. CDR3 coding DNA: TGCGCCAGCAGCTTGGCCGGTCTAGCGGGAGTAGATACGCAGTATTTT.

This clone was recorded once. The rearrangement joins TRBV6-5 to TRBJ2-6, with D possibly being TRBD1 (5 bases). Per germline, CDR1 MNHEY and CDR2 SVGAGI. The germline V and J ends were trimmed by 5 bases and 1 base, with 9 bases remaining between them. The CDR3 is 15 residues long. The CDR3 DNA follows: TGTGCCAGCAGTACAGGAAATTCTGGGGCCAACGTCCTGACTTTC. Residues: CASSTGNSGANVLTF.

The chain joins TRBV4-1 to TRBJ2-7; tentative D call: TRBD1 (6 bases). Germline CDR1 reads MGHRA; CDR2 reads YSYEKL. V lost 6 bases to trimming and J lost 2 bases, with 11 bases between them. The CDR3 has 13 residues. The CDR3 DNA sequence: TGCGCCAGCAGTCCAGGGGCAACCTACGAGCAGTACTTC. Translating gives CASSPGATYEQYF.

This rearrangement joins TRBV30 to TRBJ1-1; 7 bases fit TRBD1. Losses at the gene ends were 2 bases for V and 0 bases for J; bases not matched to a gene: 6. CDR1 and CDR2 from the germline V gene are GTSNPN and SVGIG (reference sequence). This CDR3 contains 15 residues. CDR3 sequence reads: CAWSPLGTVNTEAFF. The CDR3 DNA reads as TGTGCCTGGAGTCCCCTCGGGACAGTGAACACTGAAGCTTTCTTT. Looking up the rest from reference TRBV30 and TRBJ1-1 gives the full variable domain: SQTIHQWPATLVQPVGSPLSLECTVEGTSNPNLYWYRQAAGRGLQLLFYSVGIGQISSEVPQNLSASRPQDRQFILSSKKLLLSDSGFYLCAWSPLGTVNTEAFFGQGTRLTVV.

The rearrangement uses TRBV7-3 and TRBJ2-1; D might be TRBD2 (6 bases). Germline V lookup: CDR1 SGHTA, CDR2 FQGTGA. The CDR3 extends over 12 amino acids. The germline V and J ends were trimmed by 2 bases and 9 bases, with 8 bases remaining between them. The CDR3 loop reads CASSLDSGEQFF. In DNA form, the CDR3 reads TGTGCCAGCAGCTTAGATAGCGGTGAGCAGTTCTTC.

The chain employs TRBV18 and TRBJ1-1; the D is unclear. The germline CDR1 and CDR2 sequences are KGHSH and LQKENI. The CDR3 has 12 residues. V lost 6 bases to trimming and J lost 2 bases, with 7 bases between them. CDR3 sequence reads: CASSGFNTEAFF. As DNA, the CDR3 is TGTGCCAGCTCCGGGTTTAACACTGAAGCTTTCTTT.

The rearrangement joins TRBV2 to TRBJ1-4; perhaps TRBD1 as D (5 bases). Germline V gives CDR1 SNHLY, CDR2 FYNNEI. V lost 7 bases to trimming and J lost 11 bases, with 17 bases between them. The CDR3 contains 13 residues. CDR3 in DNA: TGTGCCAGCAAGCAGGGCGAAAACAGTAAACTGTTTTTT. It codes for CASKQGENSKLFF.

The V gene is TRBV9, the J gene TRBJ2-3; 10 bases are shared with TRBD2. The CDR3 runs 14 residues. The J segment lost 5 bases and the V segment lost 3 bases, leaving 3 bases of the junction unmatched. The V gene's germline CDR1 is SGDLS and CDR2 YYNGEE. The CDR3 DNA follows: TGTGCCAGCAGCGACAGCGGGAGGGGAGATACGCAGTATTTT. Translation gives CASSDSGRGDTQYF.

J is TRBJ2-7 and V is TRBV5-1; the D gene is possibly TRBD2 (6 bases). CDR1 is SGHRS and CDR2 is YFSETQ in the germline V gene. The CDR3 sequence is 16 residues long. V lost 4 bases and J 0 bases, leaving 17 bases between the germline ends. CDR3 DNA sequence: TGCGCCAGCAGCCCGCCGGGACTCTCTCGCTCCTACGAGCAGTACTTC. It is translated as CASSPPGLSRSYEQYF.

On this clone: One end of the junction varies from germline; a read error may be responsible. The J gene is TRBJ2-1, the V gene TRBV7-7, with D tentatively TRBD2 (5 bases). In germline, CDR1 is SSHAT, CDR2 FNYEAQ (reference sequence). The length of the CDR3 is 15 residues. This chain's CDR3 is CASSPDLSSYNEQFF. The CDR3, as DNA: TGTGCTAGCAGCCCGGACTTAAGCTCCTACAATGAGCAGTTCTTC.

The V and J genes are TRBV12-3 or TRBV12-4 and TRBJ2-2; D is ambiguous. V shed 5 bases and J shed 1 base, with 2 bases lying between them. CDR3 length: 12 residues. In DNA form, the CDR3 reads TGTGCCAGCAGTCAGAACACCGGGGAGCTGTTTTTT. Its protein is CASSQNTGELFF.

The chain links TRBV11-3 to TRBJ1-1; unclear D gene. The V gene's germline CDR1 is SGHNT and CDR2 YENEEA. The V end was cut by 0 bases, the J end by 4 bases, with 6 bases between. The CDR3 spans 13 residues. The CDR3 protein is CASSLEGSTEAFF. CDR3 DNA sequence: TGTGCCAGCAGCTTAGAGGGCTCCACTGAAGCTTTCTTT.

This clone was counted a single time. The V and J genes are TRBV30 and TRBJ2-7, with 9 bases lining up with TRBD1. V gave up 5 bases and J gave up 1 base; unmatched junction bases: 6. In germline, CDR1 is GTSNPN, CDR2 SVGIG (reference sequence). This CDR3 is built from 14 residues. The CDR3 loop is CAWGTGTVSYEQYF. As DNA, the CDR3 is TGTGCCTGGGGGACAGGGACTGTTTCCTACGAGCAGTACTTC.

The chain uses TRBV15 and TRBJ2-2; perhaps TRBD1 as D (5 bases). Germline V CDR1 and CDR2: LNHNV, YYDKDF (reference sequence). The ends were cut back, 0 bases at V and 0 bases at J, with 8 bases in the middle. This CDR3 comprises 16 residues. The CDR3 nucleotides are TGTGCCACCAGCAGAGATCCAGGGACGAACACCGGGGAGCTGTTTTTT. Its translation: CATSRDPGTNTGELFF.

V usage is TRBV3-1 (or the pseudogene TRBV3-2) and J usage is TRBJ2-7; the D gene is possibly TRBD1 (5 bases). The germline V and J ends were trimmed by 2 bases and 5 bases, with 10 bases remaining between them. CDR1 is LGHDT, CDR2 YNNKEL, per germline (reference sequence). The CDR3 length is 13 residues. The CDR3 bases are TGTGCCAGCAGCCAAAGGGGTTCCCACGAGCAGTACTTC. This translates into CASSQRGSHEQYF.

This chain connects TRBV19 to TRBJ2-5, with TRBD2 matching over 10 bases. The J segment lost 1 base and the V segment lost 9 bases, leaving 8 bases of the junction unmatched. Germline CDR1 and CDR2: LNHDA and SQIVND (reference sequence). CDR3 size: 15 residues. The CDR3 spells CASTGWTSGQETQYF. Written as DNA, the CDR3 is TGTGCCAGCACTGGTTGGACTAGCGGCCAAGAGACCCAGTACTTC. The complete variable domain, with remaining parts taken from reference TRBV19 and TRBJ2-5, reads DGGITQSPKYLFRKEGQNVTLSCEQNLNHDAMYWYRQDPGQGLRLIYYSQIVNDFQKGDIAEGYSVSREKKESFPLTVTSAQKNPTAFYLCASTGWTSGQETQYFGPGTRLLVL.

This clone has only one observation. A read error may account for a junction end that differs from germline. This chain joins TRBV19 and TRBJ2-3, with 8 positions matching TRBD2. Germline V gene lookup returns CDR1 LNHDA and CDR2 SQIVND (reference sequence). The CDR3 contains 17 residues. The CDR3 region is CASSLDLPSGSGDTQYF. In DNA, the CDR3 is TGTGCCAGTAGTTTAGATCTCCCAAGCGGGAGTGGGGATACGCAGTATTTT.

This chain connects TRBV28 to TRBJ1-6, with a possible D match to TRBD1 (5 bases). This CDR3 spans 14 amino acids. The V end was cut by 7 bases, the J end by 4 bases, with 11 bases between. Germline CDR1 MDHEN, CDR2 SYDVKM. Here the CDR3 reads CASMGPLYNSPLHF. CDR3 sequence (DNA): TGTGCCAGCATGGGGCCCCTTTATAATTCACCCCTCCACTTT.

The V and J genes are TRBV27 and TRBJ2-4; TRBD2 matches at 9 bases. CDR1 is MNHEY, CDR2 SMNVEV, per germline (reference sequence). With V trimmed by 4 bases and J by 3 bases, 13 bases remained unmatched. The CDR3 runs to 18 residues. The CDR3 DNA reads TGTGCCAGCAGTTCAATTAGCGGGAGAGGATTAAGCAAAAACATTCAGTACTTC. Translation: CASSSISGRGLSKNIQYF.